Listed here are 11 T cell receptor beta chains from one sample, sequenced in a study of EBV T-cell therapy then PD-1 blockade in nasopharyngeal carcinoma. This table comes from immunoSEQ multiplex PCR, and its TCRdb copy is limited to in-frame clones, with some not included. The sample has around 23,000 clones; about 87% are singletons. Treatment specified: AdE1-LMPpoly-expanded autologous EBV-specific T-cell therapy followed by anti-PD-1 nivolumab. No antigens are known for them. Material: CD8+ T cells from blood, obtained at day 61 from a patient whose treatment included autologous EBV-specific T cells and nivolumab. These receptors were taken from a man in his forties with nasopharyngeal carcinoma.

J is TRBJ2-5 and V is TRBV4-3; 9 positions agree with TRBD2. Unmatched junction bases numbered 20, after V lost 2 bases and J lost 1 base. CDR3 length: 21 residues. Looked up from germline, CDR1 is LGHNA and CDR2 is YSLEER. The CDR3 loop is CASSQPGILPARGGPQETQYF. The CDR3 nucleotides read TGCGCCAGCAGCCAACCCGGCATCCTTCCGGCGCGGGGGGGGCCCCAAGAGACCCAGTACTTC.

A remark on this clone: Other DNA sequences in this sample translate to the same CDR3. The genes are TRBV12-3 or TRBV12-4 and TRBJ1-2; D remains unclear. The CDR3 is 13 amino acids. V lost 3 bases and J lost 3, with 8 bases in between. The CDR3 sequence is CASSFSGDYGYTF. The CDR3 DNA reads as TGTGCCAGCAGTTTTTCCGGAGACTATGGCTACACCTTC.

This clone occurred once. The CDR3 DNA sequence: TGTGCCAGCAGGAGCCTCAGGAACACTGAAGCTTTCTTT. This gives the protein CASRSLRNTEAFF. The V gene is TRBV7-8, the J gene TRBJ1-1; D call uncertain. Trimming cost V 6 bases and J 1 base, with 9 bases left between them. This CDR3 region has 13 residues. Germline lookup yields CDR1 SGHVS and CDR2 FQNEAQ.

This clone turned up a few times. The chain carries TRBV3-1 (or the pseudogene TRBV3-2) and TRBJ2-7; 12 bases align to TRBD2. V lost 11 bases, J lost 3 bases, and 8 bases stayed unmatched. CDR1 and CDR2 from the germline V gene are LGHDT and YNNKEL (reference sequence). There are 14 residues in the CDR3. The CDR3 nucleotides are TGTGCCCGCCAACTAGCGGGGGGTCTCTACGAGCAGTACTTC. Amino acid sequence: CARQLAGGLYEQYF.

The chain recombines TRBV3-1 (or the pseudogene TRBV3-2) with TRBJ2-1, with TRBD2 as a possible D gene (6 bases). Trimming stripped 0 bases from V and 7 bases from J, with 22 bases between. CDR1 LGHDT and CDR2 YNNKEL come from the germline V gene (reference sequence). The CDR3 is 18 amino acids. CDR3: CASSQEGGWAALKNEQFF. In nucleotides, the CDR3 is TGTGCCAGCAGCCAAGAAGGAGGGTGGGCAGCTCTCAAGAATGAGCAGTTCTTC.

J is TRBJ1-2 and V is TRBV4-1; no firm D call. CDR3 length: 14 residues. Germline V gene lookup returns CDR1 MGHRA and CDR2 YSYEKL. Trimming removed 0 bases at V and 4 bases at J, with 9 bases between. CDR3 in amino acids: CASSQDPMTYGYTF. CDR3 nucleotide sequence: TGCGCCAGCAGCCAAGATCCGATGACCTATGGCTACACCTTC.

The chain uses TRBV10-1 and TRBJ1-4, with D perhaps matching TRBD1 (5 bases). Germline values: CDR1 WNHNN, CDR2 SYGVQD (reference sequence). The ends were cut back, 5 bases at V and 4 bases at J, with 11 bases in the middle. The CDR3 totals 14 residues. The DNA of the CDR3 is TGCGCCAGCAGTTTAGGGGCCCTTAATGAAAAACTGTTTTTT. Translated, it gives CASSLGALNEKLFF.

This clone was seen more than once but under ten times. The chain joins TRBV3-1 (or the pseudogene TRBV3-2) to TRBJ2-2, with a possible D match to TRBD2 (6 bases). This CDR3 is built from 15 residues. Germline assignment: CDR1 LGHDT and CDR2 YNNKEL (reference sequence). Trimming shortened V by 1 base and J by 7 bases, and 13 bases separated the two germline ends. The DNA of the CDR3 is TGTGCCAGCAGCCAAGTGGGGGACTGGGGCGGGGAGCTGTTTTTT. Residues: CASSQVGDWGGELFF.

Details on this clone: A much larger clone lies a single base off, so this may be a read error. J is TRBJ2-7 and V is TRBV10-3, with 9 bases identical to TRBD1. V shed 10 bases and J 0 bases; nucleotides not matched to a gene: 7. CDR1 and CDR2 from the germline V gene are ENHRY and SYGVKD. The CDR3 sequence is 14 residues long. CDR3: CATNSGQGSYEQYF. CDR3 bases: TGTGCCACGAACTCGGGACAGGGCTCCTACGAGCAGTACTTC.

The gene calls are TRBV7-6 and TRBJ2-1; 9 nucleotides agree with TRBD1. V lost 5 bases, J lost 0 bases, and 5 bases stayed unmatched. The CDR3 contains 16 residues. Germline V lookup: CDR1 SGHVS, CDR2 FNYEAQ. CDR3 region: CASSPLGQGSYNEQFF. The CDR3 nucleotides read TGTGCCAGCAGCCCATTGGGACAGGGCTCCTACAATGAGCAGTTCTTC.

This chain uses TRBV19 with TRBJ2-5, with TRBD1 identical over 7 bases. V shed 4 bases and J 1 base; nucleotides not matched to a gene: 12. Germline V lookup: CDR1 LNHDA, CDR2 SQIVND (reference sequence). This CDR3 contains 17 residues. The CDR3 sequence: CASSKISGTAFQETQYF. As DNA, the CDR3 is TGTGCCAGTAGTAAAATCTCCGGGACAGCGTTCCAAGAGACCCAGTACTTC.